The present TCR beta chain was sequenced within a study of blood T cell repertoires in COVID-19. Study context: COVID-19 samples, acute and convalescent, were from the United States, Italy and Spain.

Per the germline V gene, CDR1 is SNHLY and CDR2 is FYNNEI. V dropped 4 bases and J dropped 7 bases, with 7 bases sitting between them. The CDR3 length is 11 residues. Sequencing used immunoSEQ multiplex PCR; TCRdb keeps in-frame clones, though not all of them. The sample yields around 140,000 clones, approximately 81% seen once. This TCR was sampled from a human donor with acute or convalescent COVID-19. The donor label of this sample is uncertain. The chain recombines TRBV2 with TRBJ1-1; no firm D call. The sequenced material came from peripheral blood. CDR3 region: CASSAQVEAFF. CDR3 bases: TGTGCCAGCAGTGCCCAGGTTGAAGCTTTCTTT.